Given below is one T cell receptor (beta chain) in context. The sample originates from a study of a mutant IDH1 vaccine in newly diagnosed glioma. Across the study: Treated patients, approximately 62% male and about 38% female, averaged approximately 40 years of age. Antecedent treatment encompassed radiotherapy, temozolomide, or their combination; the majority received both.

From germline, CDR1 is MDHEN and CDR2 SYDVKM. The CDR3 is 16 amino acids. Trimming cost V 5 bases and J 0 bases; bases outside gene matches: 6. Clones were sequenced by immunoSEQ multiplex PCR, and TCRdb holds only the in-frame ones, with some missing. The table shows roughly 99,000 clones, with about 90% occurring only once. The time point: baseline, week 1 (first vaccination visit). As to treatment: pre-vaccination baseline after standard-of-care therapy. There were new WHO grade 3 or 4 astrocytomas in the donors, and these were IDH1-mutant and ATRX-lost. The receptor was isolated from a woman between 45 and 60 years old with glioma. This chain uses TRBV28 with TRBJ2-7; 11 bases align to TRBD2. The sequenced sample was PBMCs, obtained from a glioma patient treated with radiotherapy, temozolomide or both. The CDR3 region has the DNA TGTGCCAGCAGTCGACCGGGACTAGCGGCCTCCTACGAGCAGTACTTC. Residues: CASSRPGLAASYEQYF.